The source of this T cell receptor beta chain is a study of control samples from healthy donors and cancer patients. Profiled with immunoSEQ multiplex PCR; TCRdb holds only in-frame clones, not every one. The top ten clones hold around 5.1% of a sample with over 100,000 clones, just under 95% of them seen once. Germline V CDR1 and CDR2: SGHRS, YFSETQ. This CDR3 region has 15 residues. The germline V and J ends were trimmed by 0 bases and 0 bases, with 6 bases remaining between them. The clonotype comes from a man between 18 and 35 years old in good health. Sequencing was done on a sample of blood. This chain connects TRBV5-1 to TRBJ2-2, with no clear D. The CDR3 here is CASSLGSTNTGELFF. In DNA, the CDR3 is TGCGCCAGCAGCTTGGGGTCGACGAACACCGGGGAGCTGTTTTTT.